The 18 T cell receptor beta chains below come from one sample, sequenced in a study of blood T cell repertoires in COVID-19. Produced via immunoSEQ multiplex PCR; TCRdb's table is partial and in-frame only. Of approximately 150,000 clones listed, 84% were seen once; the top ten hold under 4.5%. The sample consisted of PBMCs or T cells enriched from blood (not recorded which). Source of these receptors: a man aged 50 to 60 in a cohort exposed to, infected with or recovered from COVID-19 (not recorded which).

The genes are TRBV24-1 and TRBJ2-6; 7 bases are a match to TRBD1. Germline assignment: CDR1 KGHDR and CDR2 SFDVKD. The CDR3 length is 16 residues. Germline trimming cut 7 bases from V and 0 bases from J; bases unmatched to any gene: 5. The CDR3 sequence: CATSPQGVSGANVLTF. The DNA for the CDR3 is TGTGCCACCAGCCCCCAGGGGGTCTCTGGGGCCAACGTCCTGACTTTC.

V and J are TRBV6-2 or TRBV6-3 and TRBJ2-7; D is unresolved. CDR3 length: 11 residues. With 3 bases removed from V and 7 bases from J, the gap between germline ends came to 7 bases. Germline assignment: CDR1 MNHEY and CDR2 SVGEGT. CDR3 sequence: CASSYALEQYF. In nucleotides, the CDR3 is TGTGCCAGCAGTTATGCCCTAGAGCAGTACTTC.

The CDR3 sequence: CASSELYGYTF. The CDR3 DNA follows: TGTGCCAGCTCTGAACTCTATGGCTACACCTTC. The J gene is TRBJ1-2, the V gene TRBV6-6; D gene ambiguous. CDR3 length: 11 amino acids. Trimming left V 8 bases short and J 4 bases short, with 8 bases between. The V gene's germline CDR1 is MNHNY and CDR2 SVGAGI (reference sequence).

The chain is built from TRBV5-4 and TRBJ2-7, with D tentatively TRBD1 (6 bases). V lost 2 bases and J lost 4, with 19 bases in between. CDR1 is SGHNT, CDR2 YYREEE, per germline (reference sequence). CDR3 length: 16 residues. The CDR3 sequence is CASSLRFGPGEYEQYF. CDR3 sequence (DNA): TGTGCCAGCAGCTTAAGGTTCGGCCCAGGGGAATACGAGCAGTACTTC.

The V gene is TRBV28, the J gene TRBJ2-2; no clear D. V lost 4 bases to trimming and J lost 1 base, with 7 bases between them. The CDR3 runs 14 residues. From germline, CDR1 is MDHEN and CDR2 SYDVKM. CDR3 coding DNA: TGTGCCAGCAGTTCGGCAGGGAACACCGGGGAGCTGTTTTTT. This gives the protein CASSSAGNTGELFF.

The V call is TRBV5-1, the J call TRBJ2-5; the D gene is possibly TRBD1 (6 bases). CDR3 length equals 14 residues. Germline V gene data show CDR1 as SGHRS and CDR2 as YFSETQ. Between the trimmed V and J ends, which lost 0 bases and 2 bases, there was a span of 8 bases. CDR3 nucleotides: TGCGCCAGCAGCTTGGTGGACAGTCAAGAGACCCAGTACTTC. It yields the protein CASSLVDSQETQYF.

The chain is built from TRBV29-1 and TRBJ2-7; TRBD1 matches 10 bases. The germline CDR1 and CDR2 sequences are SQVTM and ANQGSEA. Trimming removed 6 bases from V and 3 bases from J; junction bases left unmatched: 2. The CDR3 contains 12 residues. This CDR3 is CSVGQGGYEQYF. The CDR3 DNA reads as TGCAGCGTCGGACAGGGGGGCTACGAGCAGTACTTC.

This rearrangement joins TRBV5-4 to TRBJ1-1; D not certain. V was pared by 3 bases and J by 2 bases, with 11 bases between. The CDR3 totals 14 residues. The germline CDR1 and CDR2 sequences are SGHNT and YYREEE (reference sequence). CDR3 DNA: TGTGCCAGCAGCTATTTCGGGGTTAACACTGAAGCTTTCTTT. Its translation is CASSYFGVNTEAFF. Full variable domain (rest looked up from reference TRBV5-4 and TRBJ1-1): ETGVTQSPTHLIKTRGQQVTLRCSSQSGHNTVSWYQQALGQGPQFIFQYYREEENGRGNFPPRFSGLQFPNYSSELNVNALELDDSALYLCASSYFGVNTEAFFGQGTRLTVV.

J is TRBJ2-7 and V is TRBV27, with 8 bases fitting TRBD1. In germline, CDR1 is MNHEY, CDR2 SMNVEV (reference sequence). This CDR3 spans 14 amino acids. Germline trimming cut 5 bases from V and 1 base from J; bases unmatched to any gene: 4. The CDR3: CASSPRTGSYEQYF. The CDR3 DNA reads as TGTGCCAGCAGTCCCCGGACAGGGTCCTACGAGCAGTACTTC.

The CDR3 DNA reads TGTGCCAGCAGGTTGACTAGCGGGGGGAGGGATACGCAGTATTTT. Protein product: CASRLTSGGRDTQYF. This sequence joins TRBV3-1 (or the pseudogene TRBV3-2) and TRBJ2-3; 13 bases are shared with TRBD2. The V and J ends lost 6 bases and 6 bases, in that order; junction bases with no gene match: 6. Per the germline V gene, CDR1 is LGHDT and CDR2 is YNNKEL (reference sequence). This CDR3 region has 15 residues.

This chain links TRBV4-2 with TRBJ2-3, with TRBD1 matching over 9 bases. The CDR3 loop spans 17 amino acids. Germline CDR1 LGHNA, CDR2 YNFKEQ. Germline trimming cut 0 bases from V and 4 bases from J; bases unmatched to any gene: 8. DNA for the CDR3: TGTGCCAGCAGCCAAGATGTTGGGACAGGGCGGGCAGATACGCAGTATTTT. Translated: CASSQDVGTGRADTQYF.

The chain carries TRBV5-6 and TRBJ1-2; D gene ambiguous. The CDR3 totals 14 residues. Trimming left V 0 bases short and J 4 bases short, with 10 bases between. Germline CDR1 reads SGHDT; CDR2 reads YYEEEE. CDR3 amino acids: CASSLGGQTYGYTF. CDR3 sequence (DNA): TGTGCCAGCAGCTTGGGAGGGCAGACCTATGGCTACACCTTC.

DNA of the CDR3: TGTGCCAGCAGCTCATCCAGGGGTGGAGAGCAGTACTTC. Translated, it gives CASSSSRGGEQYF. This chain joins TRBV3-1 (or the pseudogene TRBV3-2) and TRBJ2-7; possible D gene TRBD1, 6 bases. V was clipped by 5 bases and J by 7 bases, with 15 bases between them. The length of the CDR3 is 13 residues. Germline CDR1 LGHDT, CDR2 YNNKEL (reference sequence).

The CDR3 nucleotides read TGTGCCAGCAGCCAGGGGACAGGGCACAATCAGCCCCAGCATTTT. It encodes CASSQGTGHNQPQHF. J is TRBJ1-5 and V is TRBV4-2; 9 positions agree with TRBD1. CDR1 and CDR2 (germline): LGHNA, YNFKEQ. V shed 3 bases and J 3 bases; nucleotides not matched to a gene: 3. This CDR3 is 15 amino acids long.

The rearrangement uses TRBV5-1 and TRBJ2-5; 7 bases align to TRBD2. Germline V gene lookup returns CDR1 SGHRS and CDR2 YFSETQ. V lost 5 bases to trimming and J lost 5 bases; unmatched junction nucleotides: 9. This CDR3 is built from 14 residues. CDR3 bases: TGCGCCAGCAGGGGGGGGGACCCTCAGGAGACCCAGTACTTC. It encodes CASRGGDPQETQYF.

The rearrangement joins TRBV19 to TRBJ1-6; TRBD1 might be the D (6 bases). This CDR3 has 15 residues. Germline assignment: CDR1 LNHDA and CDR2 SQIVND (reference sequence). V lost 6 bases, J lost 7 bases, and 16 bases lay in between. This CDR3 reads CASRRTGPSNSPLHF. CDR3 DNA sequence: TGTGCCAGTAGGCGAACAGGGCCTTCAAATTCACCCCTCCACTTT.

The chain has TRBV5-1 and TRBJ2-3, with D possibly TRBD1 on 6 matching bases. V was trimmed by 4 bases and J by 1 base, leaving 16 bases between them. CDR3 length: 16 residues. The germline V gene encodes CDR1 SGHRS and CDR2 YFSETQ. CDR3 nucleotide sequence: TGCGCCAGCAGCGAGGACAGCTCCCGAGGCACAGATACGCAGTATTTT. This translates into CASSEDSSRGTDTQYF.

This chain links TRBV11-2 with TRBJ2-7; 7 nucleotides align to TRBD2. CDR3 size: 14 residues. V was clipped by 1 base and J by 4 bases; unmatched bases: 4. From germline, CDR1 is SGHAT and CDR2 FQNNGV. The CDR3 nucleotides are TGTGCCAGCAGCTTAGTCCCGGGAGGATACGAGCAGTACTTC. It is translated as CASSLVPGGYEQYF.